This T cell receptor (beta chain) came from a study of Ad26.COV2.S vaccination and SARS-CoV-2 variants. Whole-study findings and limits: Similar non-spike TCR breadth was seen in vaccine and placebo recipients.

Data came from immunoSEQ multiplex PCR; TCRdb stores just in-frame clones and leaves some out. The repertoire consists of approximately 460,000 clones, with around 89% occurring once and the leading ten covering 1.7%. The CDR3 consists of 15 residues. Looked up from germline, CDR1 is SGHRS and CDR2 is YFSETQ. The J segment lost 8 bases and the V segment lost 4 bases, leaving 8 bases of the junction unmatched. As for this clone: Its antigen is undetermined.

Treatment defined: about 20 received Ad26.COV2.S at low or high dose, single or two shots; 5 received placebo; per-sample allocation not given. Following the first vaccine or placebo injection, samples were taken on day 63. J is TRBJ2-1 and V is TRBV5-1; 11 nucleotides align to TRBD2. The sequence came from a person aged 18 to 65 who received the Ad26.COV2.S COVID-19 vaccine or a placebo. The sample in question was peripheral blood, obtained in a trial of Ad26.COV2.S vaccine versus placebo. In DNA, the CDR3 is TGCGCCAGCAGCCCAACTAGCGGGAGTGATTATGAGCAGTTCTTC. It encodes CASSPTSGSDYEQFF.